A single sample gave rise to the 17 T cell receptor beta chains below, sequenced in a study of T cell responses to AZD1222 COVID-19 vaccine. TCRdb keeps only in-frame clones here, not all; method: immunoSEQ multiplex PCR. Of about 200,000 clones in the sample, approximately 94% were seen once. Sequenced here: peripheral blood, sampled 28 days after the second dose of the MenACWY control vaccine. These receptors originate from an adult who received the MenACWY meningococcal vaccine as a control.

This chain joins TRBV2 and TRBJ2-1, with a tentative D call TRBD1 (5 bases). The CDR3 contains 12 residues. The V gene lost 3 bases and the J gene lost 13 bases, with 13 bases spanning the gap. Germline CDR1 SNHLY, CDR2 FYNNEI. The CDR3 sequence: CASSEAQVGQFF. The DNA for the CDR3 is TGTGCCAGCAGTGAGGCACAGGTTGGACAGTTCTTC.

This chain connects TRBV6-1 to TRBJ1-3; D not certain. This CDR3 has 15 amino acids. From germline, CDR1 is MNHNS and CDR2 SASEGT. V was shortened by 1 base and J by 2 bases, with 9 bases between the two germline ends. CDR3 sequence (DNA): TGTGCCAGCAGTGAAGGGGGAGGTACTGGAAACACCATATATTTT. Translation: CASSEGGGTGNTIYF.

The CDR3 loop reads CASSLGQGIGGYTF. Written as DNA, the CDR3 is TGTGCCAGCAGTTTGGGACAGGGAATTGGCGGCTACACCTTC. The rearrangement links TRBV28 to TRBJ1-2; TRBD1 agrees at 9 bases. V gave up 3 bases and J gave up 8 bases; unmatched junction bases: 7. Germline V lookup: CDR1 MDHEN, CDR2 SYDVKM. This CDR3 contains 14 residues.

The CDR3 protein is CASSQMGGLSTDTQYF. The CDR3 DNA sequence: TGTGCCAGCAGCCAGATGGGGGGACTTTCTACAGATACGCAGTATTTT. This rearrangement joins TRBV3-1 (or the pseudogene TRBV3-2) to TRBJ2-3; maybe TRBD2 (6 bases). The CDR3 extends over 16 amino acids. Trimming took off 3 bases at V and 3 bases at J, with 16 bases between the two ends. The germline V gene has CDR1 LGHDT and CDR2 YNNKEL (reference sequence).

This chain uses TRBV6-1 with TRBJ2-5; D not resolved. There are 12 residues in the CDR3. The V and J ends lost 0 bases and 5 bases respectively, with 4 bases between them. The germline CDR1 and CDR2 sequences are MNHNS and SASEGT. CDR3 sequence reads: CASSEAPETQYF. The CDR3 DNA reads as TGTGCCAGCAGTGAAGCCCCCGAGACCCAGTACTTC.

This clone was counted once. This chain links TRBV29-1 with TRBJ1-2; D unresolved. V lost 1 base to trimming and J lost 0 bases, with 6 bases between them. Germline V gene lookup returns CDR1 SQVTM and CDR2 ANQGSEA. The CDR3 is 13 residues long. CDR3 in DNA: TGCAGCGTTGAAGGGACGGCTAACTATGGCTACACCTTC. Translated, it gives CSVEGTANYGYTF.

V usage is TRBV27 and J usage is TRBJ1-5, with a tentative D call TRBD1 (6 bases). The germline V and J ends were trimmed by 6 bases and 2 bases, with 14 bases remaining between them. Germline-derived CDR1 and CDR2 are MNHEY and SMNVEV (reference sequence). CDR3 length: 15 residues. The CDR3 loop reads CASRGVGGGNQPQHF. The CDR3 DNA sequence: TGTGCCAGCAGGGGTGTGGGGGGCGGCAATCAGCCCCAGCATTTT.

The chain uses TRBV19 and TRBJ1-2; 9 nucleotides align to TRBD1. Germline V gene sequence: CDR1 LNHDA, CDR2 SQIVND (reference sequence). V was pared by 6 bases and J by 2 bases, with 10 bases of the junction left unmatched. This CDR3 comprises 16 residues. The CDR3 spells CASRPRDREENYGYTF. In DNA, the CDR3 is TGTGCCAGTAGACCCCGGGACAGGGAGGAGAACTATGGCTACACCTTC. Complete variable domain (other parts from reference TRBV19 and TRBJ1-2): DGGITQSPKYLFRKEGQNVTLSCEQNLNHDAMYWYRQDPGQGLRLIYYSQIVNDFQKGDIAEGYSVSREKKESFPLTVTSAQKNPTAFYLCASRPRDREENYGYTFGSGTRLTVV.

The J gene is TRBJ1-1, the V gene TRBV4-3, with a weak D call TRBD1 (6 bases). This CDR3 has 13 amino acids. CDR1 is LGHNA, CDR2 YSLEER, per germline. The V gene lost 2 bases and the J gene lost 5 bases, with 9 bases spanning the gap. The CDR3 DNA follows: TGCGCCAGCAGCCAACAGGGGCCGACTGAAGCTTTCTTT. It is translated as CASSQQGPTEAFF.

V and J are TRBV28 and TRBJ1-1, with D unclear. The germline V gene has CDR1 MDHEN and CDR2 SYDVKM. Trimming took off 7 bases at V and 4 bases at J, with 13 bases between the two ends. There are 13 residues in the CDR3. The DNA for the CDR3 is TGTGCCAGCATGGCCTACTTGGGCACTGAAGCTTTCTTT. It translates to CASMAYLGTEAFF. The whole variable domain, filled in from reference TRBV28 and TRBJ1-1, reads DVKVTQSSRYLVKRTGEKVFLECVQDMDHENMFWYRQDPGLGLRLIYFSYDVKMKEKGDIPEGYSVSREKKERFSLILESASTNQTSMYLCASMAYLGTEAFFGQGTRLTVV.

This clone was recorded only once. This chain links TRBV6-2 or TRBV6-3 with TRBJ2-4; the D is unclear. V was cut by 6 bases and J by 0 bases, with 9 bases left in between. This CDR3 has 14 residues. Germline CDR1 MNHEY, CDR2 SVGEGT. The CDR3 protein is CASSGLLAKNIQYF. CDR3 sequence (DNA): TGTGCCAGCAGCGGGCTATTAGCCAAAAACATTCAGTACTTC.

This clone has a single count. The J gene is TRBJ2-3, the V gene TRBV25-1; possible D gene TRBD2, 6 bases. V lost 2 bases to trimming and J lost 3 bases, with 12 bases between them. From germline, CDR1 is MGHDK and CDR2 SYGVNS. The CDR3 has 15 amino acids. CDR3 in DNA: TGTGCCAGCAGTGAACTGACGGGGAGGACAGATACGCAGTATTTT. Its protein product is CASSELTGRTDTQYF.

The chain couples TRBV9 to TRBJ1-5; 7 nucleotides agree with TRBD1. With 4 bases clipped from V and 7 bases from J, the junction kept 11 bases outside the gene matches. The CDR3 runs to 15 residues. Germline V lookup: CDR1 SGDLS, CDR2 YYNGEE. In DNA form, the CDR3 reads TGTGCCAGCAGCCCCGGACAGAGCAGGGGGCAGCCCCAGCATTTT. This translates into CASSPGQSRGQPQHF.

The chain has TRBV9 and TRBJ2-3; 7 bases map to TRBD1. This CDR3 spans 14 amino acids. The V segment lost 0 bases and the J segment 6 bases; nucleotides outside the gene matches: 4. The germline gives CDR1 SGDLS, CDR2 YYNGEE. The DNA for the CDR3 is TGTGCCAGCAGCGTAGAGGGGGCGAAGGATACGCAGTATTTT. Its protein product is CASSVEGAKDTQYF.

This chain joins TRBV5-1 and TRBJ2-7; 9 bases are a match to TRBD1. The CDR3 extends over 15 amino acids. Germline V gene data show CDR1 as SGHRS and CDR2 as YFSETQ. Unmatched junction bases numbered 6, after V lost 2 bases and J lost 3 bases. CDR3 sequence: CASSFGGTGIYEQYF. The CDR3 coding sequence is TGCGCCAGCAGCTTCGGAGGGACAGGGATCTACGAGCAGTACTTC.

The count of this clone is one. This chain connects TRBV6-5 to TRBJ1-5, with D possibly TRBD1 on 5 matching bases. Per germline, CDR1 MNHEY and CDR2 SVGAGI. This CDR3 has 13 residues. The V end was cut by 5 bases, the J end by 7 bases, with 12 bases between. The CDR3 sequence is CASSRGDRQPQHF. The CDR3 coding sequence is TGTGCCAGCAGTCGAGGGGACCGGCAGCCCCAGCATTTT.

CDR3 region: CAISERLGGDEQFF. The CDR3 bases are TGTGCCATCAGTGAGCGGTTAGGGGGGGATGAGCAGTTCTTC. The chain recombines TRBV10-3 with TRBJ2-1, with D tentatively TRBD2 (7 bases). Germline V lookup: CDR1 ENHRY, CDR2 SYGVKD. CDR3 size: 14 residues. V dropped 2 bases and J dropped 8 bases, with 13 bases sitting between them.